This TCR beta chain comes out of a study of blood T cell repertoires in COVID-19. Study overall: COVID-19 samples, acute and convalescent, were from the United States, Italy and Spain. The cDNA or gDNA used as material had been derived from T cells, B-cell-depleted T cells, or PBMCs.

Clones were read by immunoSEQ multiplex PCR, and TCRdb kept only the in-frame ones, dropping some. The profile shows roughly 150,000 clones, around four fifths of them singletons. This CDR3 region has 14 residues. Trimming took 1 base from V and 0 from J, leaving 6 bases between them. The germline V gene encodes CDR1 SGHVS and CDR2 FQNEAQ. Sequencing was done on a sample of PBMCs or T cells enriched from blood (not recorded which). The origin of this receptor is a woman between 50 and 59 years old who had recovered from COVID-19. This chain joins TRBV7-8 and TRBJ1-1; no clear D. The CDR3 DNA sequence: TGTGCCAGCAGCTTAGTCAACATGAACACTGAAGCTTTCTTT. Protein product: CASSLVNMNTEAFF.